This T cell receptor (beta chain) is from a study of T cells in tuberculosis. Whole-study context: In South Africa, adults with active tuberculosis were compared with IGRA-negative and latently infected IGRA-positive adolescents.

TCRdb keeps only in-frame clones here, not all; method: immunoSEQ multiplex PCR. This repertoire shows roughly 10,000 clones, 94% found once; its top ten account for 10% to 15%. Patients were newly diagnosed, HIV-seronegative, and aged 18 or older. CDR1 is GTSNPN, CDR2 SVGIG, per germline (reference sequence). The length of the CDR3 is 13 residues. V gave up 3 bases and J gave up 1 base, with 9 bases separating them. J is TRBJ1-1 and V is TRBV30; D is perhaps TRBD1 (5 bases). The TCR sequence derives from an adult with tuberculosis. Sequencing was performed on PBMCs. In DNA form, the CDR3 reads TGTGCCTGGAGGCAGGGAAAGAACACTGAAGCTTTCTTT. It encodes CAWRQGKNTEAFF.